The subject of this entry is one TCR beta chain. Its antigen is unidentified. The data were taken from a study of T cell responses to AZD1222 COVID-19 vaccine. Study in general: Second doses at about 4 or about 12 weeks were pooled. Study-wide findings and caveats: The donor cohort was predominantly white British with a female majority, and clonal diversity may have been underestimated. Among AZD1222 vaccinees, only 5 to 7 were seropositive at baseline. Dominant at 160-218 and 743-854, vaccine-associated CD4 TCRs also spanned spike.

Unmatched junction bases numbered 12, after V lost 9 bases and J lost 8 bases. Germline lookup yields CDR1 KGHDR and CDR2 SFDVKD. This CDR3 has 15 amino acids. This table comes from immunoSEQ multiplex PCR, and its TCRdb copy is limited to in-frame clones, with some not included. The sample includes approximately 110,000 clones, approximately 86% seen only once; the top ten take roughly 6.2%. Source: peripheral blood, taken on day 0 of AZD1222 vaccination. The chain is built from TRBV24-1 and TRBJ2-2; TRBD1 aligns across 9 bases. The receptor was derived from an adult in good health. The CDR3: CATEGIDRGVGELFF. In DNA form, the CDR3 reads TGTGCCACCGAAGGCATCGACAGGGGGGTTGGGGAGCTGTTTTTT.